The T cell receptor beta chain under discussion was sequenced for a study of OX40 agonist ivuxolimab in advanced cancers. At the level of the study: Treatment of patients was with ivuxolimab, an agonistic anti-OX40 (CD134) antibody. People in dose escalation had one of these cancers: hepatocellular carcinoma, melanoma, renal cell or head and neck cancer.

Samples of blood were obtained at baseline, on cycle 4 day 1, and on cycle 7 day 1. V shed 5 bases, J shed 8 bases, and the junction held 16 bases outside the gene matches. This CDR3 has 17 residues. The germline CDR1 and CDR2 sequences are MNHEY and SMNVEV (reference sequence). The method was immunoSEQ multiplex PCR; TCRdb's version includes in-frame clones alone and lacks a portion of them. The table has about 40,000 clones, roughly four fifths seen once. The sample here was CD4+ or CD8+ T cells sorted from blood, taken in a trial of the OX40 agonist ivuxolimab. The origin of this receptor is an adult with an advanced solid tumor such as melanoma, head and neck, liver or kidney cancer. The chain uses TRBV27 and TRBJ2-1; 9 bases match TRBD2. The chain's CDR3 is CASSPTRGAGGRDEQFF. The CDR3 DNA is TGTGCCAGCAGTCCAACCCGGGGAGCGGGAGGCAGAGATGAGCAGTTCTTC.